This TCR beta chain was captured in a study of cytomegalovirus exposure and HLA in healthy donors (dated by TCRdb to 2016 to 2017). In the study overall: An earlier analysis of 587 of the donors reported approximately 260 Gb of sequence data and 95 million to 120 million unique TCR beta sequences obtained from approximately 180 million T cells. A later genetic analysis took genome-wide SNP genotypes for about 55% of the roughly 670 donors and used that subset as a discovery cohort. Of the roughly 400 genotyped donors, 65% to 90% fell in the genetic ancestry cluster associated with self-reported Caucasian donors. Class I and class II HLA loci were covered by the typing at four-digit resolution. Roughly 5 DR-DQ haplotypes were handled as single units for association and clustering because linkage in the cohort was strong. Donor age, sex, ethnicity and CMV serostatus were collected together with the repertoire data. The study used immunosequencing to profile the T cell repertoires of 600 to 850 subjects and linked those repertoires to cytomegalovirus serostatus. In an earlier analysis of roughly 600 of the donors, high-throughput TCR beta sequencing was used to judge whether each TCR beta V gene segment behaved as functional or pseudogenic. Typing coverage differed by locus: A, B, C, DRB1 and DQB1 were typed in about 620-630 donors, DQA1 in roughly 510, DPA1 in some 600, and DPB1 in about 450. All discovery cohort repertoires had been generated on a single sequencing platform. Along with the approximately 700-subject first cohort, a separate validation cohort of over a hundred different subjects was used. Among about 390 genotyped donors of the cohort, an average of about 240,000 unique TCR beta nucleotide sequences were sequenced per donor, roughly 20% of them non-productive. A later analysis re-examined previously published TCR beta repertoires from 500 to 700 donors and added high-resolution HLA genotyping to investigate patterns of TCR occurrence. High-throughput TCR immunosequencing, statistical association of individual TCRs with disease status, and machine learning were combined to predict cytomegalovirus infection status. The study aimed to test whether cataloging public T cell receptors could reveal signatures of past pathogen exposure. About 310 gigabases of sequencing data and tens of millions of unique TCR sequences were included in an early release covering 550 to 650 HLA-typed donors. Rather than drawing on any new phenotypic data, the later analysis identified candidate immune exposures from TCR beta sequences and the way those sequences occurred across donors. The paper's findings and limits, for the study overall: For the cohort, immune exposure information was limited to CMV serostatus. Cytomegalovirus status was reported to be diagnosed by the classifier with high specificity and sensitivity in both the original and validation cohorts. In a later analysis, HLA-associated TCR beta chains showed more clonal expansion and lower generation probabilities than non-associated chains that were equally common. Because HLA typing was unavailable for some donors at each locus, only the typed subset was used in association tests. A further reported finding was that TCR beta sequences accurately predicted the HLA-A and HLA-B alleles for most subjects in the first cohort. In a later analysis, over 15,000 TCR beta sequences were associated with specific HLA alleles at a false discovery rate of 0.05. In a later genetic analysis, fewer N-insertions in productive TCRs were reported among donors in an Asian-associated ancestry cluster than the roughly 700-donor mean. In vitro tests confirmed that a few of the cytomegalovirus-associated TCR beta chains recognize cytomegalovirus antigens. Presence/absence analyses assumed roughly uniform sequencing depth across donors, an assumption that may not hold. Most TCR sequences were observed very rarely across donors, whereas some public TCRs were present in many individuals. A total of some 180 TCR beta chains were listed by the study as associated with cytomegalovirus. Linkage disequilibrium might explain the correlated functional status among segregating V segments, but an unknown experimental factor could not be excluded. This cohort had only TCR beta chains sequenced, and the lack of alpha or paired-chain data limited which features could be detected. A cluster of highly shared sequence variants was judged likely to be a technical artifact of the sequencing pipeline. Most CMV-associated TCR beta chains appeared to be HLA-restricted in a later analysis, and the HLA associations seemed to be driven largely by CMV exposure. In an earlier analysis of 587 of the donors, most TCR beta V segments were observed in productive rearrangements about 87% or about 30% of the time, broadly matching IMGT annotations. A later genetic analysis associated a missense DCLRE1C variant with V-gene and J-gene trimming of TCR beta chains, and an independent cohort replicated the association. Assigning TCR associations to individual alleles was difficult when HLA alleles, especially DR and DQ, strongly co-occurred. The earlier analysis of about 600 of the donors excluded roughly 16 rarely observed V segments, including chromosome 9 orphons, because counts were too low. A later analysis reported that several top co-occurrence clusters appeared linked to parvovirus B19, influenza, CMV and Epstein-Barr virus. In a later analysis, the rate of TCR association differed among HLA loci, with DRB1 alleles having the most associated TCRs and HLA-C alleles having the fewest. The authors suggested that the approach could potentially be generalized to other disease states and immunological phenotypes.

In total, more than 500 healthy bone marrow donors made up the cohort. All cohort members were sampled while nominally healthy, although unrecorded immune exposures were likely present. The donor was CMV seropositive and belonged to the group of about 290 seropositive cohort members. A peripheral blood sample was provided by each donor, and peripheral blood mononuclear cells were used for TCR beta sequencing. Genomic DNA was extracted from the blood cell samples with the Qiagen DNeasy Blood Extraction Kit. The protocol used for the library was the immunoSEQ multiplex PCR assay. A mixture of 60 forward primers for TCR Vbeta segments and 13 reverse primers for TCR Jbeta segments was used in the multiplex PCR. The CDR3 region of rearranged TCR beta genes was amplified from genomic DNA with a multiplex PCR assay. The Illumina HiSeq System was used to sequence the amplified TCR beta libraries as 87-base-pair reads. Per the source publication's procedure: In a later analysis, around 80 million unique TCR beta chains were counted across the approximately 670 repertoires, and roughly 11 million of these chains were shared by at least two donors. To remove PCR and sequencing errors, raw reads were error-corrected and collapsed into unique sequences using a nearest-neighbor algorithm that merged closely related sequences. V, D and J gene segments were assigned by aligning CDR3 sequences to IMGT reference sequences. For a sequence to be retained, at least a six-nucleotide match to both a V gene segment and a J gene segment was required. Rearrangements were classified as productive when the CDR3 lacked stop codons and remained in frame with V and J, and all other rearrangements were classified as non-productive. CDR3 was defined by IMGT convention, running from the second conserved V-encoded cysteine to the conserved J-encoded phenylalanine. The earlier analysis of 500 to 750 of the donors excluded any sequence lacking an unambiguous match to a single V gene segment. In an earlier analysis of approximately 610 of the donors, V segments were called functional above 56.7% productive rearrangements and were called segregating when the between-donor standard deviation exceeded 5%. A statistical classification framework was developed to diagnose cytomegalovirus status using the catalog of TCR beta chain sequences. V and J gene assignment, in a later analysis, came from comparing TCR nucleotide sequences with IMGT/GENE-DB human TR gene sequences. Using the TCRdist pipeline, a later analysis assigned CDR3 sequences along with most-parsimonious VDJ recombination scenarios. In a later analysis, each TCR beta chain was defined by its CDR3 amino acid sequence together with its V-gene family, and reads lacking a unique V-gene family were excluded. To address suspected cross-contamination and a sequencing artifact, a later analysis removed approximately 590 highly shared, low-generation-probability nucleotide sequences. A later analysis calculated a clonal expansion index for each public chain from normalized within-repertoire ranks of inferred template counts. In a later analysis, generation probabilities were computed using a VDJ recombination model fitted to out-of-frame rearrangements, and the results were checked against IGoR. A later analysis scored TCR-TCR, TCR-HLA and TCR-CMV co-occurrence with hypergeometric tests, applying a repertoire-size bias correction to TCR pairs. A later analysis estimated false discovery rates by permuting HLA or CMV assignments 20 times. In a later analysis, co-occurring TCRs were grouped with DBSCAN, and TCRdist sequence similarity was added when clustering was performed within HLA-allele-positive subsets. For co-occurrence clustering, repertoires with fewer than 30,000 or more than 120,000 public chains were excluded, along with about five repertoires with anomalous nucleotide sharing. Imported from immuneACCESS, the table was reduced by TCRdb to in-frame sequences with V and J called. These copies leave out some clones; in studies compared against another copy, an unresolved V gene accounts for under half, and the cause of the remainder is not known. V and J calls and clone size are those listed in that table; D and trimming were worked out from the DNA. This sample is represented by 70,000 to 95,000 clones; approximately 56% of them were singletons. The ten biggest clones cover 4.5% to 7% of the sample.

On this clone: This clone's antigen is unknown. The input lacks base qualities; no much larger clone sits a single base away.

Sequenced sample: PBMCs. This clonotype was obtained from a woman aged 25 to 45 in good health and CMV-seropositive.

The CDR3 corresponds to CASSLNPGGPGEQYF. The bases are TGTGCCAGCAGCTTAAACCCGGGGGGCCCGGGCGAGCAGTACTTC. The V gene is TRBV7-3 and the J gene is TRBJ2-7, with TRBD2 perhaps the D gene, on 7 matching bases. Reading the germline V gene gives CDR1 SGHTA and CDR2 FQGTGA. Trimming costs V 1 base and J 6 bases, and their ends lie 16 bases apart. The CDR3 measures 15 amino acids from cysteine to phenylalanine. Here the CDR3 DNA is all that survives: 45 bases in frame from base 1.